This section outlines one TCR beta chain sequence together with its context. TCRdb keeps only in-frame clones here, not all; method: immunoSEQ multiplex PCR. The data show about 150,000 clones, roughly nine tenths seen once. Trimming took 2 bases from V and 1 from J, leaving 6 bases between them. Germline assignment: CDR1 MNHEY and CDR2 SVGAGI. The CDR3 totals 15 residues. These data belong to a study of T cell responses to AZD1222 COVID-19 vaccine. The chain employs TRBV6-5 and TRBJ2-6, with a tentative D call TRBD1 (5 bases). The starting material was peripheral blood, obtained on day 0 of AZD1222 vaccination. The clonotype comes from an adult in good health. The CDR3 loop reads CASSYQGSGANVLTF. In DNA, the CDR3 is TGTGCCAGCAGTTACCAGGGTTCTGGGGCCAACGTCCTGACTTTC.